This TCR beta chain emerged from a study of blood T cell repertoires in COVID-19. TCRdb's table, derived via immunoSEQ multiplex PCR, lists solely in-frame clones and lacks some. The sample shows some 180,000 clones, roughly 80% of them seen only once. The germline V gene encodes CDR1 SGHNT and CDR2 YYREEE (reference sequence). Trimming cost V 2 bases and J 5 bases; bases outside gene matches: 6. The CDR3 is 15 amino acids. This receptor was obtained from an older woman with COVID-19, enrolled during active disease. The chain has TRBV5-4 and TRBJ1-2, with TRBD1 matching over 10 bases. Specimen: peripheral blood. The DNA of the CDR3 is TGTGCCAGCAGCTTTCGACAGGGGGCGTTATATGGCTACACCTTC. Amino acids: CASSFRQGALYGYTF.